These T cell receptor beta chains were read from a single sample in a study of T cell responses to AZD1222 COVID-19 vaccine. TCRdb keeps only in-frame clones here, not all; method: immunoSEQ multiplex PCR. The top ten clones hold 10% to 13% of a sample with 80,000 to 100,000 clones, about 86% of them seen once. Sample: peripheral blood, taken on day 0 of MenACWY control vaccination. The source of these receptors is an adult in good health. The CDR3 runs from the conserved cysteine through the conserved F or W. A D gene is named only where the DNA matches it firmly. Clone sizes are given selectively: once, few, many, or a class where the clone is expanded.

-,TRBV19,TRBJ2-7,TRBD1,CASSGTGGGEQYF,TGTGCCAGTTCCGGGACAGGGGGAGGCGAGCAGTACTTC
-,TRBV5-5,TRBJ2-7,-,CASSPRDGTYEQYF,TGTGCCAGCAGCCCCCGGGACGGCACCTACGAGCAGTACTTC
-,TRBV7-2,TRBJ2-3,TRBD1,CASSHGTGESTDTQYF,TGTGCCAGCAGCCACGGGACAGGGGAGAGCACAGATACGCAGTATTTT
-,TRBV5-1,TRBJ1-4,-,CASSWGGGTDATNEKLFF,TGCGCCAGCAGCTGGGGAGGTGGGACGGATGCAACTAATGAAAAACTGTTTTTT
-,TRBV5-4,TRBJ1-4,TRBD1,CASSRRGLGATNEKLFF,TGTGCCAGCAGTCGCAGGGGGCTGGGAGCAACTAATGAAAAACTGTTTTTT
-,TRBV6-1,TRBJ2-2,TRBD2,CASSEAGQRGGRFTGELFF,TGTGCCAGCAGTGAAGCGGGTCAGCGGGGGGGCCGGTTCACCGGGGAGCTGTTTTTT
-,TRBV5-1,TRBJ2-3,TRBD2,CASSLAPAGGLGTDTQYF,TGCGCCAGCAGCTTGGCTCCAGCGGGGGGGCTGGGCACAGATACGCAGTATTTT
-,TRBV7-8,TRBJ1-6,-,CASSASTGYSPLHF,TGTGCCAGCAGCGCGTCTACAGGGTATTCACCCCTCCACTTT
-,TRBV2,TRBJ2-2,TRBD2,CASSVTSGGSNTGELFF,TGTGCCAGCAGTGTGACTAGCGGGGGGTCGAACACCGGGGAGCTGTTTTTT
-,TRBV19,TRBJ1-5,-,CASTPMGTPRGNQPQHF,TGTGCCAGTACCCCGATGGGGACCCCCAGGGGCAATCAGCCCCAGCATTTT
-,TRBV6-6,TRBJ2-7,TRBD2,CASSYPAGLAGYEQYF,TGTGCCAGCAGTTATCCGGCGGGACTAGCGGGGTACGAGCAGTACTTC
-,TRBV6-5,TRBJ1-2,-,CASGTGETRGYTF,TGTGCCAGCGGAACCGGAGAAACTCGAGGCTACACCTTC
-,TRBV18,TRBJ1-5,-,CASSPTSDNQPQHF,TGTGCCAGCTCACCGACATCGGATAATCAGCCCCAGCATTTT
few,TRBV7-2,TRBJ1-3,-,CASSTDRGGATGNTIYF,TGTGCCAGCAGCACCGACCGAGGGGGGGCGACAGGAAACACCATATATTTT
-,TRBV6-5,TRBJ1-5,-,CASSTGTQQPQHF,TGTGCCAGCAGTACGGGCACTCAGCAGCCCCAGCATTTT
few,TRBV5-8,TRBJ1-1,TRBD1,CASSLERGTGVMTTEAFF,TGTGCCAGCAGCTTGGAACGGGGGACAGGGGTGATGACCACTGAAGCTTTCTTT
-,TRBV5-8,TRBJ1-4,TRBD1,CASSFTGAANEKLFF,TGTGCCAGCAGCTTCACAGGGGCGGCTAATGAAAAACTGTTTTTT
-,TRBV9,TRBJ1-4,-,CASSVEGGRFEKLFF,TGTGCCAGCAGCGTGGAAGGGGGGAGGTTTGAAAAACTGTTTTTT
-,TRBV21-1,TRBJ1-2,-,CASSTTLIPPGQGFGYTF,TGTGCCAGCAGCACTACTCTGATCCCTCCGGGACAGGGTTTTGGCTACACCTTC
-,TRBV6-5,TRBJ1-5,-,CASSYAGIGPNQPQHF,TGTGCCAGCAGTTATGCGGGTATTGGCCCCAATCAGCCCCAGCATTTT
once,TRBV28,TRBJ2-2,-,CASSLWSGNTGELFF,TGTGCCAGCAGTTTATGGTCGGGGAACACCGGGGAGCTGTTTTTT
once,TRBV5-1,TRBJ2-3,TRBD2,CASSFVLRGTYDTQYF,TGCGCCAGCAGCTTTGTGTTGCGGGGGACCTACGATACGCAGTATTTT
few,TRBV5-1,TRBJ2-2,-,CASSIGAYTGELFF,TGCGCCAGCAGTATCGGGGCTTACACCGGGGAGCTGTTTTTT
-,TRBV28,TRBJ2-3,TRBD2,CASSVTSGGTTDTQYF,TGTGCCAGCAGTGTGACTAGCGGGGGGACCACAGATACGCAGTATTTT
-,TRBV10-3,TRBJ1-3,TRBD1,CAISGFPTGLYTIYF,TGTGCCATCAGTGGCTTCCCGACAGGGCTCTACACCATATATTTT
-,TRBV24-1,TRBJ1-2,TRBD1,CATSDPRGTDYGYTF,TGTGCCACCAGTGACCCCCGTGGGACAGATTATGGCTACACCTTC
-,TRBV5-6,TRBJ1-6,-,CASSREGRGISYNSPLHF,TGTGCCAGCAGCCGGGAGGGGCGGGGCATCTCCTATAATTCACCCCTCCACTTT
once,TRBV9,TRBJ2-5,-,CASSVKSTQETQYF,TGTGCCAGCAGCGTGAAATCTACTCAAGAGACCCAGTACTTC
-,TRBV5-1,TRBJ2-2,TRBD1,CASSSQGVSVATGELFF,TGCGCCAGCAGTTCCCAGGGGGTCAGTGTAGCCACCGGGGAGCTGTTTTTT
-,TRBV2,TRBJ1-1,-,CASNRQRMNTEAFF,TGTGCCAGCAACCGACAGCGGATGAACACTGAAGCTTTCTTT
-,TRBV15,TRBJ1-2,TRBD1,CATSRDPSGQGAYGYTF,TGTGCCACCAGCAGAGATCCGAGCGGACAGGGTGCCTATGGCTACACCTTC
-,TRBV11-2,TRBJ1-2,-,CASSLEARGRDTF,TGTGCCAGCAGCTTAGAGGCCAGGGGTAGGGACACCTTC